The next 30 T cell receptor beta chains were all read from a single sample in a study of blood T cell repertoires in COVID-19. Sequenced by immunoSEQ multiplex PCR; TCRdb stores in-frame clones only, minus some. The sample comprises under 300,000 clones, roughly 81% of which are singletons, and about 4% rests with the top ten. The specimen sequenced was peripheral blood. These TCRs come from a man in his fifties or sixties with acute or convalescent COVID-19.

This clone was counted a single time. V gene TRBV11-2 combines with J gene TRBJ2-1; 9 bases map to TRBD2. After removal of 0 bases from V and 4 bases from J, the junction contained 4 bases not matched to a gene. This CDR3 spans 16 amino acids. Germline V CDR1 and CDR2: SGHAT, FQNNGV. The CDR3 reads CASSLDLAGEYNEQFF. The CDR3 DNA is TGTGCCAGCAGCTTAGATTTAGCGGGAGAGTACAATGAGCAGTTCTTC.

This clone turned up a few times. The chain recombines TRBV5-8 with TRBJ2-7; 7 bases line up with TRBD2. The germline CDR1 and CDR2 sequences are SGHTS and YDEGEE. The V gene end was trimmed by 4 bases and the J gene end by 1 base; junction bases not matched to a gene: 8. The CDR3 loop spans 15 amino acids. CDR3 DNA sequence: TGTGCCAGCAGCCGCCCGACTAGCAGATCCTACGAGCAGTACTTC. This sequence encodes CASSRPTSRSYEQYF.

The chain recombines TRBV5-5 with TRBJ2-6, with D maybe TRBD1 (6 bases). The germline V gene encodes CDR1 SGHKS and CDR2 YYEKEE (reference sequence). V lost 0 bases and J 2 bases, leaving 9 bases between the germline ends. This CDR3 has 16 residues. CDR3 loop: CASSLVAGAGANVLTF. The CDR3 DNA reads as TGTGCCAGCAGCTTGGTTGCAGGGGCTGGGGCCAACGTCCTGACTTTC. The full variable domain, its missing parts supplied by reference TRBV5-5 and TRBJ2-6, is DAGVTQSPTHLIKTRGQQVTLRCSPISGHKSVSWYQQVLGQGPQFIFQYYEKEERGRGNFPDRFSARQFPNYSSELNVNALLLGDSALYLCASSLVAGAGANVLTFGAGSRLTVL.

The chain links TRBV11-2 to TRBJ2-7; a weak D match, TRBD2 (5 bases). Germline V gene lookup returns CDR1 SGHAT and CDR2 FQNNGV. Trimming took 0 bases from V and 7 from J, leaving 7 bases between them. The CDR3 consists of 12 residues. In nucleotides, the CDR3 is TGTGCCAGCAGCTTAGATCGGGATGAGCAGTACTTC. Amino acids: CASSLDRDEQYF.

The V call is TRBV6-1, the J call TRBJ2-1; 7 nucleotides line up with TRBD2. Unmatched junction bases numbered 10, after V lost 2 bases and J lost 15 bases. The CDR3 totals 13 residues. Germline V gene data show CDR1 as MNHNS and CDR2 as SASEGT. CDR3 in amino acids: CASSETLWGGRFF. The CDR3 DNA is TGTGCCAGCAGTGAAACCTTGTGGGGGGGACGGTTCTTC.

V gene TRBV7-6 combines with J gene TRBJ2-2, with D maybe TRBD2 (6 bases). Trimming shortened V by 1 base and J by 0 bases, and 9 bases separated the two germline ends. The CDR3 is 16 amino acids. Germline CDR1 SGHVS, CDR2 FNYEAQ. Here the CDR3 reads CASSLVSGSNTGELFF. The CDR3 bases are TGTGCCAGCAGCTTAGTGAGCGGGTCGAACACCGGGGAGCTGTTTTTT.

CDR3 coding DNA: TGTGCCAGCTCACCCGTCCGGGACAAAATTTCACCCCTCCACTTT. Translation gives CASSPVRDKISPLHF. The chain uses TRBV18 and TRBJ1-6; maybe TRBD1 (6 bases). The CDR3 totals 15 residues. The germline gives CDR1 KGHSH, CDR2 LQKENI. Trimming removed 3 bases at V and 9 bases at J, with 15 bases between.

The chain joins TRBV20-1 to TRBJ2-5; 7 nucleotides agree with TRBD2. The ends lost 3 bases at V and 2 bases at J; junction bases unmatched: 9. The CDR3 consists of 15 residues. Germline CDR1 and CDR2: DFQATT and SNEGSKA (reference sequence). The CDR3 region is CSASKAGDSQETQYF. The CDR3 region has the DNA TGCAGTGCTAGTAAGGCGGGGGATTCACAAGAGACCCAGTACTTC.

This chain uses TRBV11-1 with TRBJ2-7; 7 positions agree with TRBD1. The ends lost 0 bases at V and 0 bases at J; junction bases unmatched: 11. Germline V gene lookup returns CDR1 SGHAT and CDR2 FQDESV (reference sequence). The CDR3 contains 18 residues. CDR3 sequence: CASSLARWQGVFSYEQYF. Written as DNA, the CDR3 is TGTGCCAGCAGCTTAGCGCGCTGGCAGGGGGTTTTCTCCTACGAGCAGTACTTC.

The J gene is TRBJ2-7, the V gene TRBV29-1, with 9 bases aligning to TRBD1. Germline CDR1 is SQVTM and CDR2 is ANQGSEA. There are 15 residues in the CDR3. J gave up 1 base and V 6 bases, and 10 bases lay outside the gene matches. CDR3 sequence: CSVLGLGQGSYEQYF. CDR3 in DNA: TGCAGCGTGCTGGGGTTGGGACAGGGTTCCTACGAGCAGTACTTC.

This clone was recorded only once. This chain joins TRBV6-5 and TRBJ1-6; 8 positions agree with TRBD1. The length of the CDR3 is 15 residues. The trim removed 2 bases at V and 10 bases at J, leaving 7 bases unmatched. Germline CDR1 MNHEY, CDR2 SVGAGI. The CDR3 nucleotides read TGTGCCAGCAGTTACGACAGGGGTCGAGGATCACCCCTCCACTTT. This gives the protein CASSYDRGRGSPLHF.

As for this clone: Other DNA sequences in this sample translate to the same CDR3. The V call is TRBV6-1, the J call TRBJ2-7; possible D gene TRBD2, 6 bases. The CDR3 length is 15 residues. V was pared by 0 bases and J by 0 bases, with 9 bases between. From germline, CDR1 is MNHNS and CDR2 SASEGT. DNA of the CDR3: TGTGCCAGCAGTGAAGCCGGGGGTAGCTCCTACGAGCAGTACTTC. Translated, it gives CASSEAGGSSYEQYF.

The CDR3 sequence: CASSLLAGRSTGELFF. Here the CDR3 DNA reads TGTGCCAGCAGCTTACTAGCGGGGCGGAGCACCGGGGAGCTGTTTTTT. This rearrangement joins TRBV7-3 to TRBJ2-2, with 9 bases matching TRBD2. The CDR3 covers 16 residues. Per the germline V gene, CDR1 is SGHTA and CDR2 is FQGTGA. V lost 2 bases and J lost 4; bases outside the gene matches: 5.

This chain connects TRBV27 to TRBJ2-7; 7 bases match TRBD1. The CDR3 is 13 amino acids. From germline, CDR1 is MNHEY and CDR2 SMNVEV (reference sequence). V lost 5 bases to trimming and J lost 2 bases; unmatched junction nucleotides: 3. In nucleotides, the CDR3 is TGTGCCAGCAGTCTCACAGGGGCCTACGAGCAGTACTTC. This translates into CASSLTGAYEQYF.

The chain uses TRBV5-1 and TRBJ2-5; 10 bases agree with TRBD1. Losses at the gene ends were 0 bases for V and 5 bases for J; bases not matched to a gene: 4. This CDR3 region has 15 residues. Germline values: CDR1 SGHRS, CDR2 YFSETQ. CDR3 sequence reads: CASSLDPGQGETQYF. CDR3 bases: TGCGCCAGCAGCTTGGACCCGGGACAGGGGGAGACCCAGTACTTC.

The J gene is TRBJ1-2, the V gene TRBV27, with 7 bases identical to TRBD1. The J segment lost 3 bases and the V segment lost 6 bases, leaving 7 bases of the junction unmatched. This CDR3 contains 14 residues. Germline CDR1 and CDR2: MNHEY and SMNVEV (reference sequence). The CDR3 loop reads CASRRTGGDYGYTF. CDR3 in DNA: TGTGCCAGCAGAAGGACAGGTGGCGACTATGGCTACACCTTC.

J is TRBJ1-2 and V is TRBV12-3 or TRBV12-4; maybe TRBD1 (6 bases). The germline V and J ends were trimmed by 3 bases and 5 bases, with 10 bases remaining between them. This CDR3 is built from 13 residues. CDR3 sequence reads: CASSLTGTYGYTF. The CDR3, as DNA: TGTGCCAGCAGTTTGACAGGCACATATGGCTACACCTTC.

This clone was found once. The V gene is TRBV18, the J gene TRBJ2-1, with 7 positions matching TRBD2. The CDR3 covers 15 residues. V was clipped by 1 base and J by 2 bases; unmatched bases: 2. The V gene's germline CDR1 is KGHSH and CDR2 LQKENI. The CDR3: CASSPQSGTYNEQFF. As DNA, the CDR3 is TGTGCCAGCTCACCACAGAGCGGGACCTACAATGAGCAGTTCTTC.

This clone was seen more than once but under ten times. The gene calls are TRBV27 and TRBJ1-6; 8 bases agree with TRBD1. The CDR3 totals 19 residues. Germline-derived CDR1 and CDR2 are MNHEY and SMNVEV (reference sequence). The V gene end was trimmed by 3 bases and the J gene end by 1 base; junction bases not matched to a gene: 11. CDR3 region: CASSLVGQGSNSYNSPLHF. The CDR3 DNA reads as TGTGCCAGCAGTTTGGTAGGACAGGGAAGCAATTCCTATAATTCACCCCTCCACTTT.

There are a few counts of this clone. This chain connects TRBV30 to TRBJ1-5; TRBD1 matches 8 bases. The CDR3 consists of 15 residues. After removal of 2 bases from V and 2 bases from J, the junction contained 5 bases not matched to a gene. Germline V lookup: CDR1 GTSNPN, CDR2 SVGIG (reference sequence). For the CDR3, the DNA is TGTGCCTGGAGTCCACAGGGGGGAGGCAATCAGCCCCAGCATTTT. This translates into CAWSPQGGGNQPQHF.

The chain carries TRBV19 and TRBJ1-2; D is possibly TRBD1 (6 bases). The CDR3 extends over 13 amino acids. Germline V gene lookup returns CDR1 LNHDA and CDR2 SQIVND (reference sequence). V dropped 11 bases and J dropped 4 bases, with 17 bases sitting between them. The CDR3 protein is CASNSQGTYGYTF. CDR3 nucleotides: TGTGCCTCTAACTCACAGGGCACCTATGGCTACACCTTC.

The rearrangement links TRBV4-2 to TRBJ2-2; 15 bases align to TRBD2. Germline assignment: CDR1 LGHNA and CDR2 YNFKEQ. Germline trimming cut 4 bases from V and 0 bases from J; bases unmatched to any gene: 3. CDR3 length: 18 residues. DNA for the CDR3: TGTGCCAGCAGCCCGAGGACTAGCGGGAGGGCGAACACCGGGGAGCTGTTTTTT. Its translation: CASSPRTSGRANTGELFF.

The rearrangement joins TRBV9 to TRBJ2-1, with 9 bases identical to TRBD1. This CDR3 has 15 residues. V lost 0 bases to trimming and J lost 8 bases; unmatched junction nucleotides: 6. Germline-derived CDR1 and CDR2 are SGDLS and YYNGEE. CDR3 coding DNA: TGTGCCAGCAGCGTAGTTGGGACAGGGCTTTATGAGCAGTTCTTC. Protein sequence: CASSVVGTGLYEQFF.

As to this clone: Relative to the germline gene, one junction end is altered; a read error may explain this. Other DNA sequences in the same sample also yield this CDR3. This chain joins TRBV2 and TRBJ1-5, with D perhaps matching TRBD1 (6 bases). This CDR3 comprises 13 residues. CDR1 and CDR2 (germline): SNHLY, FYNNEI. The CDR3 DNA follows: TGTGCCAGCAGCGAAGGACAGAATCAGCCCCAGCATTTT. This encodes CASSEGQNQPQHF.

The V call is TRBV28, the J call TRBJ2-2, with 8 bases identical to TRBD2. In germline, CDR1 is MDHEN, CDR2 SYDVKM. There are 18 residues in the CDR3. The V and J ends lost 1 base and 3 bases, in that order; junction bases with no gene match: 10. CDR3 sequence (DNA): TGTGCCAGCAGTTTATCGGTGGGCGGGGGGCATTACACCGGGGAGCTGTTTTTT. This gives the protein CASSLSVGGGHYTGELFF.

This CDR3 is CASSPPQRLPYYEQYF. The CDR3 coding sequence is TGTGCCAGCAGCCCGCCCCAGAGACTACCCTACTACGAGCAGTACTTC. The chain combines TRBV5-4 with TRBJ2-7; a weak D match, TRBD2 (5 bases). Trimming cost V 4 bases and J 3 bases, with 20 bases left between them. CDR3 length: 16 residues. Germline V lookup: CDR1 SGHNT, CDR2 YYREEE (reference sequence).

This chain joins TRBV6-1 and TRBJ2-7; 7 nucleotides agree with TRBD1. The V gene end was trimmed by 2 bases and the J gene end by 5 bases; junction bases not matched to a gene: 9. The CDR3 is 15 amino acids. CDR1 MNHNS and CDR2 SASEGT come from the germline V gene. CDR3 nucleotide sequence: TGTGCCAGCAGTGAAATTTTGACAGGGAGTCACGAGCAGTACTTC. It specifies CASSEILTGSHEQYF.

V usage is TRBV29-1 and J usage is TRBJ2-1; tentative D call: TRBD2 (5 bases). V gave up 7 bases and J gave up 7 bases, with 20 bases separating them. Germline V gene data show CDR1 as SQVTM and CDR2 as ANQGSEA. This CDR3 is 14 amino acids long. The CDR3 region has the DNA TGCAGCGCCGATGGGCGGGCTGTATCGAATGAGCAGTTCTTC. It is translated as CSADGRAVSNEQFF.

This chain connects TRBV5-1 to TRBJ2-1; 8 bases are a match to TRBD2. Trimming cost V 5 bases and J 0 bases; bases outside gene matches: 13. CDR1 SGHRS and CDR2 YFSETQ come from the germline V gene. The CDR3 is 18 amino acids. For the CDR3, the DNA is TGCGCCAGCAGTCGGGGCGGTAGCGGGGATAGCTCCTACAATGAGCAGTTCTTC. Protein sequence: CASSRGGSGDSSYNEQFF.

The chain recombines TRBV27 with TRBJ1-1, with D perhaps matching TRBD1 (6 bases). Germline V gives CDR1 MNHEY, CDR2 SMNVEV (reference sequence). This CDR3 has 11 amino acids. Trimming cost V 6 bases and J 10 bases, with 12 bases left between them. CDR3 in amino acids: CASRGGLGAFF. CDR3 nucleotide sequence: TGTGCCAGCAGGGGGGGGCTGGGAGCTTTCTTT.